Listed below are T cell receptor beta chains from one sample, sequenced in a study of cytomegalovirus exposure and HLA in healthy donors. Sequenced by immunoSEQ multiplex PCR; TCRdb stores in-frame clones only, minus some. The data contain 70,000 to 80,000 clones, approximately 94% of them seen just once; the ten biggest clones take up approximately 3.3%. Source material: PBMCs. The receptor source for this set is a woman under 30 in good health and CMV-seropositive. CDR3s include the opening cysteine and the closing phenylalanine or tryptophan. A D gene is named only where the DNA matches it firmly. Clone size is not always given. Where it is, it says once, few, many or a class for expanded clones.

-	-	TRBV5-6	TRBJ1-1	CASSPGQPNTEAFF	TGTGCCAGCAGCCCAGGACAGCCGAACACTGAAGCTTTCTTT
TRBD2	-	TRBV6-4	TRBJ2-1	CASSERGGSFNEQFF	TGTGCCAGCAGTGAACGGGGCGGGAGCTTTAATGAGCAGTTCTTC
-	few	TRBV7-9	TRBJ2-7	CASSFLEGEQYF	TGTGCCAGCAGCTTTTTGGAGGGCGAGCAGTACTTC
-	-	TRBV6-1	TRBJ1-1	CASRAGQYTEAFF	TGTGCCAGCAGGGCCGGACAGTACACTGAAGCTTTCTTT
TRBD1	-	TRBV11-1	TRBJ2-5	CASSFVTGGQETQYF	TGTGCCAGCAGCTTTGTGACAGGGGGCCAAGAGACCCAGTACTTC
-	-	TRBV11-2	TRBJ2-5	CASSRERQETQYF	TGTGCCAGCAGCCGGGAGCGGCAAGAGACCCAGTACTTC
-	-	TRBV18	TRBJ2-7	CASSPDRSYEQYF	TGTGCCAGCTCACCAGACAGGTCCTACGAGCAGTACTTC
-	-	TRBV5-8	TRBJ1-3	CASSLGLFEGVGNTIYF	TGTGCCAGCAGCTTGGGGTTGTTTGAAGGGGTTGGAAACACCATATATTTT
TRBD1	-	TRBV7-3	TRBJ1-1	CASSSTGLTEAFF	TGTGCCAGCAGCTCGACAGGGCTGACTGAAGCTTTCTTT
-	-	TRBV7-2	TRBJ1-2	CASSFRETNYGYTF	TGTGCCAGCAGCTTCCGGGAGACCAACTATGGCTACACCTTC
-	-	TRBV20-1	TRBJ1-1	CSGEYNTEAFF	TGCAGTGGGGAGTATAACACTGAAGCTTTCTTT
-	-	TRBV5-8	TRBJ1-1	CASNLGVRANTEAFF	TGTGCCAGCAACCTAGGAGTACGAGCGAACACTGAAGCTTTCTTT
TRBD1	once	TRBV6-4	TRBJ2-2	CASSDQGTGGGNTGELFF	TGTGCCAGCAGTGATCAGGGGACAGGGGGGGGGAACACCGGGGAGCTGTTTTTT
TRBD1	-	TRBV2	TRBJ1-1	CASSPTGGTEAFF	TGTGCCAGCAGTCCGACAGGGGGCACTGAAGCTTTCTTT
TRBD1	-	TRBV6-6	TRBJ1-4	CASSSQTGINEKLFF	TGTGCCAGCAGTTCCCAGACAGGGATAAATGAAAAACTGTTTTTT
-	-	TRBV6-1	TRBJ2-5	CASRRGTQETQYF	TGTGCCAGCAGACGGGGAACCCAAGAGACCCAGTACTTC
TRBD2	-	TRBV4-2	TRBJ2-5	CASSPRSSGSGETQYF	TGTGCCAGCAGCCCCCGGAGTAGCGGGAGTGGGGAGACCCAGTACTTC
-	-	TRBV5-1	TRBJ2-5	CASSLDRTPETQYF	TGCGCCAGCAGCTTGGACAGGACCCCCGAGACCCAGTACTTC
-	-	TRBV5-5	TRBJ2-6	CASSLAGAGANVLTF	TGTGCCAGCAGCTTGGCCGGGGCTGGGGCCAACGTCCTGACTTTC
-	-	TRBV10-3	TRBJ2-3	CAISEGRRGVTDTQYF	TGTGCCATCAGTGAAGGGCGGAGGGGAGTCACAGATACGCAGTATTTT
TRBD1	-	TRBV5-1	TRBJ2-7	CASSLDSGTASYEQYF	TGCGCCAGCAGCTTGGATTCCGGGACAGCATCCTACGAGCAGTACTTC
-	-	TRBV18	TRBJ2-5	CASSPGSQETQYF	TGTGCCAGCTCACCAGGCAGCCAAGAGACCCAGTACTTC
TRBD1	-	TRBV18	TRBJ2-2	CASSGQGDTGELFF	TGTGCCAGCTCGGGACAGGGGGACACCGGGGAGCTGTTTTTT
TRBD2	once	TRBV5-1	TRBJ2-1	CASSLGTSGRINEQFF	TGCGCCAGCAGCTTAGGGACTAGCGGGAGGATAAATGAGCAGTTCTTC
-	-	TRBV7-9	TRBJ1-3	CASSFSRDTMDSGNTIYF	TGTGCCAGCAGCTTCAGCCGGGACACGATGGACTCTGGAAACACCATATATTTT
TRBD1	-	TRBV9	TRBJ2-3	CASSVVGQGTGDTQYF	TGTGCCAGCAGCGTAGTGGGACAGGGAACGGGAGATACGCAGTATTTT
-	-	TRBV7-2	TRBJ2-3	CASSLNLATTDTQYF	TGTGCCAGCAGCTTAAACCTAGCCACCACAGATACGCAGTATTTT
TRBD1	few	TRBV7-9	TRBJ2-2	CASSPGTANTGELFF	TGTGCCAGCAGCCCCGGGACAGCTAACACCGGGGAGCTGTTTTTT
TRBD2	-	TRBV6-5	TRBJ2-7	CASSYSETSGRSEQYF	TGTGCCAGCAGTTACTCGGAAACTAGCGGGAGGAGCGAGCAGTACTTC
-	-	TRBV5-6	TRBJ2-2	CASSSETGNTGELFF	TGTGCCAGCAGCTCCGAGACAGGGAACACCGGGGAGCTGTTTTTT
-	-	TRBV4-2	TRBJ2-1	CASSQELSIDEQFF	TGTGCCAGCAGCCAGGAGCTTAGTATCGATGAGCAGTTCTTC
-	-	TRBV5-8	TRBJ1-3	CASSGDGYSGNTIYF	TGTGCCAGCAGCGGAGACGGGTACTCTGGAAACACCATATATTTT
-	-	TRBV6-1	TRBJ2-5	CASTSQETQYF	TGTGCCAGCACCAGCCAAGAGACCCAGTACTTC
-	-	TRBV18	TRBJ1-3	CASSPPSPSGNTIYF	TGTGCCAGCTCACCACCTTCTCCCTCTGGAAACACCATATATTTT
TRBD1	-	TRBV7-9	TRBJ2-7	CASRSGTGIYEQYF	TGTGCCAGCAGGTCCGGGACAGGGATCTACGAGCAGTACTTC
-	-	TRBV28	TRBJ2-7	CASSRRDGLEQYF	TGTGCCAGCAGTAGGCGGGACGGCTTAGAGCAGTACTTC
-	-	TRBV2	TRBJ2-1	CASSDRQLQVQFF	TGTGCCAGCAGCGATAGACAGTTACAGGTGCAGTTCTTC
-	once	TRBV9	TRBJ2-5	CASSVGTRQETQYF	TGTGCCAGCAGCGTAGGCACAAGACAAGAGACCCAGTACTTC
TRBD2	-	TRBV30	TRBJ2-7	CAWSLLLAGSYEQYF	TGTGCCTGGAGCTTACTACTAGCGGGATCCTACGAGCAGTACTTC
-	-	TRBV20-1	TRBJ1-2	CSATFYGYTF	TGCAGTGCTACCTTCTATGGCTACACCTTC
-	-	TRBV5-1	TRBJ2-2	CASRPRGVGELFF	TGCGCCAGCAGACCCCGCGGGGTCGGGGAGCTGTTTTTT
-	-	TRBV25-1	TRBJ2-1	CASSELGGHNEQFF	TGTGCCAGCAGTGAATTGGGGGGGCACAATGAGCAGTTCTTC
-	-	TRBV2	TRBJ2-1	CASSVRTAEQFF	TGTGCCAGCAGTGTTAGAACCGCTGAGCAGTTCTTC
-	-	TRBV2	TRBJ2-7	CAISRETGSEQYF	TGTGCCATCTCTCGAGAGACAGGATCCGAGCAGTACTTC
TRBD2	once	TRBV9	TRBJ2-1	CASSVSLAGAGEQFF	TGTGCCAGCAGCGTATCTCTAGCGGGGGCGGGGGAGCAGTTCTTC